A single sample gave rise to the 2 T cell receptor beta chains below, sequenced in a study of cytomegalovirus exposure and HLA in healthy donors. This PCR relied on a set of 60 Vbeta primers and 13 Jbeta primers. TCRdb's table, derived via immunoSEQ multiplex PCR, lists solely in-frame clones and lacks some. The sample shows under 85,000 clones, around 76% of them seen only once. Source material: PBMCs. These TCRs come from a woman in her thirties in good health and CMV-seropositive.

This chain joins TRBV4-2 and TRBJ2-7; TRBD2 matches at 8 bases. The V and J ends lost 0 bases and 4 bases, in that order; junction bases with no gene match: 11. CDR3 length: 17 amino acids. In germline, CDR1 is LGHNA, CDR2 YNFKEQ. The CDR3, as DNA: TGTGCCAGCAGCCAAGATCGGTTCTGGCGGGAGGCGTACGAGCAGTACTTC. It codes for CASSQDRFWREAYEQYF.

V usage is TRBV28 and J usage is TRBJ1-2, with 7 bases identical to TRBD1. The germline V gene has CDR1 MDHEN and CDR2 SYDVKM. The CDR3 is made up of 13 amino acids. Unmatched junction bases numbered 6, after V lost 6 bases and J lost 5 bases. The CDR3 region is CASSRGQVYGYTF. The DNA for the CDR3 is TGTGCCAGCAGCCGCGGACAGGTTTATGGCTACACCTTC.